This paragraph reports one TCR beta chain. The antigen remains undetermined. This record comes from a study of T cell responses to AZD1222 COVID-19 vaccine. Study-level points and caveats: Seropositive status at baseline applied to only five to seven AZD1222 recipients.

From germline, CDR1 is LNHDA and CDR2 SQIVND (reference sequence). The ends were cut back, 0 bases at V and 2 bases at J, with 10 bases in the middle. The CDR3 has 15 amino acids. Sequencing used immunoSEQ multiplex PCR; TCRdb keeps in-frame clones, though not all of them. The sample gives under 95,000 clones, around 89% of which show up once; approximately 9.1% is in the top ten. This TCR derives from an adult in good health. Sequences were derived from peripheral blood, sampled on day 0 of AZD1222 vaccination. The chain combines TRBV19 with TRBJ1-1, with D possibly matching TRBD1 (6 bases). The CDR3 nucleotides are TGTGCCAGTAGTATAGATGGACAGATTAACACTGAAGCTTTCTTT. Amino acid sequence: CASSIDGQINTEAFF.